Listed here is a single T cell receptor beta chain. As yet, its antigen is unknown. V dropped 2 bases and J dropped 5 bases, with 9 bases sitting between them. The CDR3 length is 13 residues. CDR1 is MNHNS and CDR2 is SASEGT in the germline V gene. These data belong to a study of vaccination effects on CD4 cells after COVID-19. Before sequencing, viral peptide pools were used by the ViraFEST assay to expand antigen-specific CD4+ T cells. Scientists isolated CD4+ T cells after a roughly ten-day culture period ended. Sometime from March through December 2020, the person acquired a SARS-CoV-2 infection that PCR confirmed. TCRdb's table, derived via immunoSEQ multiplex PCR, lists solely in-frame clones and lacks some. In the table there are 20,000 to 25,000 clones, around 80% of which are singletons.

The receptor comes from a human donor who had a prior SARS-CoV-2 infection. The specimen comprised CD4+ T cells from PBMCs cultured with a peptide pool, sampled before COVID-19 vaccination. V and J are TRBV6-1 and TRBJ1-2; D call uncertain. The CDR3 reads CASSELWGYGYTF. In nucleotides, the CDR3 is TGTGCCAGCAGTGAACTCTGGGGTTATGGCTACACCTTC.